This record covers a single T cell receptor (beta chain). The antigen remains undetermined. After removal of 6 bases from V and 6 bases from J, the junction contained 6 bases not matched to a gene. Germline V gives CDR1 LNHDA, CDR2 SQIVND (reference sequence). The CDR3 has 14 residues. Donors in the study were healthy people who gave bone marrow. The sample is drawn from a study of cytomegalovirus exposure and HLA in healthy donors. Study-level background: Membership in the Caucasian-associated ancestry cluster was found for 75% to 90% of around 380 genotyped donors.

PCR was performed using 60 Vbeta and 13 Jbeta primers. Clones were sequenced by immunoSEQ multiplex PCR, and TCRdb holds only the in-frame ones, with some missing. Among about 61,000 clones listed, 80% to 90% were seen once. Overall study findings and caveats: Most CMV-associated TCR beta chains were later found to appear HLA-restricted.

Sequencing input: PBMCs. This receptor was taken from a man aged 25-45 years in good health and CMV-seropositive. The chain links TRBV19 to TRBJ2-2, with TRBD1 identical over 8 bases. The CDR3 protein is CASSPDRAAGELFF. The CDR3 DNA reads TGTGCCAGTAGCCCGGACAGGGCGGCCGGGGAGCTGTTTTTT.